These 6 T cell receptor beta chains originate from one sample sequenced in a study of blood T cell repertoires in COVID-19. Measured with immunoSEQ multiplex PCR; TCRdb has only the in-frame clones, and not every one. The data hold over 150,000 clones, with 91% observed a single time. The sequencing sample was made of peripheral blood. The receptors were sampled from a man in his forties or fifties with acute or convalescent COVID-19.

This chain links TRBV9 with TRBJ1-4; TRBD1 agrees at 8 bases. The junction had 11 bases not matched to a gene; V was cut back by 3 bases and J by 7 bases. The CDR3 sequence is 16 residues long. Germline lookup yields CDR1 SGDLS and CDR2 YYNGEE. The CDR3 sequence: CASSAGIQGATEKLFF. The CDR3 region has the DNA TGTGCCAGCAGCGCAGGAATCCAGGGGGCTACTGAAAAACTGTTTTTT.

For the CDR3, the DNA is TGTGCCACCAGCAGAGATTACAAACAGGGGGCTGCCGGGGAGCTGTTTTTT. Its translation is CATSRDYKQGAAGELFF. The rearrangement uses TRBV15 and TRBJ2-2; 9 positions agree with TRBD1. Looked up from germline, CDR1 is LNHNV and CDR2 is YYDKDF (reference sequence). This CDR3 is 17 amino acids long. The junction had 8 bases not matched to a gene; V was cut back by 0 bases and J by 6 bases.

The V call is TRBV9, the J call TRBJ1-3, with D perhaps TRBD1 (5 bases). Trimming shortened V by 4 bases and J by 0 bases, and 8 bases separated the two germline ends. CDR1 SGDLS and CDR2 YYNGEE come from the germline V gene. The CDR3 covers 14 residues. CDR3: CASSLGGSGNTIYF. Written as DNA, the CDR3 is TGTGCCAGCAGCTTGGGGGGCTCTGGAAACACCATATATTTT.

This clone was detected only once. DNA of the CDR3: TGTGCCACCAGCAGTGTAGACAGGGGCTATGGCTACACCTTC. Protein sequence: CATSSVDRGYGYTF. The genes are TRBV15 and TRBJ1-2, with TRBD1 identical over 8 bases. V lost 3 bases, J lost 4 bases, and 4 bases stayed unmatched. The CDR3 has 14 residues. Germline V CDR1 and CDR2: LNHNV, YYDKDF (reference sequence).

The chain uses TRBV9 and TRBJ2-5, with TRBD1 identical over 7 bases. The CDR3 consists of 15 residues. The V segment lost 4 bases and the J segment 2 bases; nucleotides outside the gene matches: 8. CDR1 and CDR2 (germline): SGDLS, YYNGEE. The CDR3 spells CASSTGTATQETQYF. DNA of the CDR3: TGTGCCAGCAGCACCGGGACAGCTACTCAAGAGACCCAGTACTTC.

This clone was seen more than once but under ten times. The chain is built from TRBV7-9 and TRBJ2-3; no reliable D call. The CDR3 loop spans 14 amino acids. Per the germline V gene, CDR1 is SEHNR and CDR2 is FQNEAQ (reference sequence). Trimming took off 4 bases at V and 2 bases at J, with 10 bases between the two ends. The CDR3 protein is CASSSGYSTDTQYF. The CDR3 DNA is TGTGCCAGCAGCTCAGGTTATTCCACAGATACGCAGTATTTT.